This T cell receptor (beta chain) stems from a study of blood T cell repertoires in COVID-19. On the study more broadly: In each case, the material was cDNA or gDNA derived from T cells, B-cell-depleted T cells, or PBMCs.

As handled by the study authors: Amplifying reference gene primers gave estimates of nucleated cell counts. The table came from immunoSEQ multiplex PCR; TCRdb's copy has only in-frame clones and leaves some out. That table supplies the V and J calls and clone size; D and trimming were determined from the DNA. This sample yields some 340,000 clones, of which about 85% are seen a single time; 3.6% belongs to the top ten. The CDR3 has 17 residues. The chain combines TRBV21-1 with TRBJ2-7; TRBD2, the table's D call, was not compared with the DNA. TRBV21-1 is noted as a pseudogene. This TCR came from a woman aged 18 to 35 with acute or convalescent COVID-19. Material for sequencing was peripheral blood. The CDR3 here is CASSNHRNLADPYEQYF. The CDR3 DNA follows: TGTGCCAGCAGCAACCACCGAAATCTAGCGGACCCCTACGAGCAGTACTTC.